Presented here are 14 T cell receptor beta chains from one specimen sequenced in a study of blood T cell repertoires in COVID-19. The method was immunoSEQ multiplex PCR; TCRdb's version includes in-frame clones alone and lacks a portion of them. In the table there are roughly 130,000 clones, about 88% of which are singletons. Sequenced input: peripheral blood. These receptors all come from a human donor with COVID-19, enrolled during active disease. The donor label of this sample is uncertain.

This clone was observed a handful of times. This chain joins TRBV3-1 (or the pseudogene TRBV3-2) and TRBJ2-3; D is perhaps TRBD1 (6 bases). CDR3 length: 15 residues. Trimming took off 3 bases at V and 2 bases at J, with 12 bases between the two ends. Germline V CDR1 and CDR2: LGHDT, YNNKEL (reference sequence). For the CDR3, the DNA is TGTGCCAGCAGCCACCAAACAGGGACCACAGATACGCAGTATTTT. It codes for CASSHQTGTTDTQYF.

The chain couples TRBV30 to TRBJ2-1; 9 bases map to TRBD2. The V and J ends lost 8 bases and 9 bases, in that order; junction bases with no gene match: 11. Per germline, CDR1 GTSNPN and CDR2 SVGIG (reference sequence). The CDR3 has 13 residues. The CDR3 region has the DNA TGTGCCAGGTCAGCGGGAGGCCCGGGTGAGCAGTTCTTC. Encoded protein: CARSAGGPGEQFF.

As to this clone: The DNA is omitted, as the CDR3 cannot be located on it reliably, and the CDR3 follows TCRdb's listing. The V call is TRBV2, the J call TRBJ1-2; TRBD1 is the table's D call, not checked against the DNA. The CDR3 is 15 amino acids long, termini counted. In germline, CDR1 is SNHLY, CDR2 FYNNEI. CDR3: CASSTSTAPTYGYTF.

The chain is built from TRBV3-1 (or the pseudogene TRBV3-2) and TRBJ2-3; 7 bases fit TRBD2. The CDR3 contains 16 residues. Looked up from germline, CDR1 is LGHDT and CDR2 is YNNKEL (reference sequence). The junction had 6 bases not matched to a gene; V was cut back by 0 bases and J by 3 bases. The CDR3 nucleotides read TGTGCCAGCAGCCAAGATACAGCGGGGACTACAGATACGCAGTATTTT. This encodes CASSQDTAGTTDTQYF.

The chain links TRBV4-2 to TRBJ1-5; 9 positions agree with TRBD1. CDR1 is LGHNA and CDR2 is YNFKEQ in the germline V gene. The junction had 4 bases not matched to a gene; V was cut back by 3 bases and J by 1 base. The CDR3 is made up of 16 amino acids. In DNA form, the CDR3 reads TGTGCCAGCAGCCAGGGGGACAGGGACAGCAATCAGCCCCAGCATTTT. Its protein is CASSQGDRDSNQPQHF.

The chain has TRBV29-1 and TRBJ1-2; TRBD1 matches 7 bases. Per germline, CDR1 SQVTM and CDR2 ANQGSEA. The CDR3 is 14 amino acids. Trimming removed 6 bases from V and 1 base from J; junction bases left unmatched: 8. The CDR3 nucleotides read TGCAGCGTGGGAGGACAGGAGATTAACTATGGCTACACCTTC. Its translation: CSVGGQEINYGYTF.

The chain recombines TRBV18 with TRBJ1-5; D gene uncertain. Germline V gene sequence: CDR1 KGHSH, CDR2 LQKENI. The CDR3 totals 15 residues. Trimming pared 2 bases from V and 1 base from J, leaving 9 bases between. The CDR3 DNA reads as TGTGCCAGCTCACCATCAGGTGAGAGCAATCAGCCCCAGCATTTT. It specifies CASSPSGESNQPQHF. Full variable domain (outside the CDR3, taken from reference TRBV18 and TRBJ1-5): NAGVMQNPRHLVRRRGQEARLRCSPMKGHSHVYWYRQLPEEGLKFMVYLQKENIIDESGMPKERFSAEFPKEGPSILRIQQVVRGDSAAYFCASSPSGESNQPQHFGDGTRLSIL.

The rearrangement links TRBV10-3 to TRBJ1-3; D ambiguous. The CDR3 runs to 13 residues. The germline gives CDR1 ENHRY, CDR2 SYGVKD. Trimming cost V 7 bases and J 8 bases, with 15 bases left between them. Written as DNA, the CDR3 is TGTGCCATCACACCCAGTTTTGGCTACACCATATATTTT. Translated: CAITPSFGYTIYF.

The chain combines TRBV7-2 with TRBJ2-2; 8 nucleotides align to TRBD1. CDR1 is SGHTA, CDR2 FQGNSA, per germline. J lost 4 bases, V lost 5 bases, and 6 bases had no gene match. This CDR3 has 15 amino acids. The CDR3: CASSPGGSVTGELFF. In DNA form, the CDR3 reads TGTGCCAGCAGCCCAGGGGGCTCGGTCACCGGGGAGCTGTTTTTT.

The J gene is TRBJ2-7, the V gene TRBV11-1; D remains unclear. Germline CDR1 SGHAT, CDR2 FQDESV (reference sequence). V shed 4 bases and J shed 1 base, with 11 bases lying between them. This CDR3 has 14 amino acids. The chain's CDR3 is CASSSRSYSYEQYF. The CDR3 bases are TGTGCCAGCAGCTCGAGGTCCTATTCCTACGAGCAGTACTTC.

The CDR3 DNA reads TGTGCCAGCAGCCAAGCCGGGGGAAGGCACACTGAAGCTTTCTTT. Translated: CASSQAGGRHTEAFF. The genes are TRBV3-1 (or the pseudogene TRBV3-2) and TRBJ1-1; possibly TRBD1 for D (5 bases). V lost 1 base and J 3 bases, leaving 12 bases between the germline ends. CDR3 length equals 15 residues. The germline gives CDR1 LGHDT, CDR2 YNNKEL (reference sequence).

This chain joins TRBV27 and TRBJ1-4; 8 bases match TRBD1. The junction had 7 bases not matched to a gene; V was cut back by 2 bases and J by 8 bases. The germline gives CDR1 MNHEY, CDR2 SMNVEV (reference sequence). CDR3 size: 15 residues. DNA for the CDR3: TGTGCCAGCAGTTTAGGGGGGACAGGACGGGAAAAACTGTTTTTT. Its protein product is CASSLGGTGREKLFF. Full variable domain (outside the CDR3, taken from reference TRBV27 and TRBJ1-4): EAQVTQNPRYLITVTGKKLTVTCSQNMNHEYMSWYRQDPGLGLRQIYYSMNVEVTDKGDVPEGYKVSRKEKRNFPLILESPSPNQTSLYFCASSLGGTGREKLFFGSGTQLSVL.

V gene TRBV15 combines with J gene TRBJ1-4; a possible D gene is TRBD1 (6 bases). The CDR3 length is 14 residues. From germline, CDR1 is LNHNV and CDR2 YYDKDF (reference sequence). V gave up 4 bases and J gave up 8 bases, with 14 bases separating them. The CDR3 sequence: CATSNPGTIEKLFF. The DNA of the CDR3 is TGTGCCACCAGCAATCCCGGGACAATCGAAAAACTGTTTTTT. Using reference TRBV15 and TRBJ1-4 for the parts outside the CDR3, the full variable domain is DAMVIQNPRYQVTQFGKPVTLSCSQTLNHNVMYWYQQKSSQAPKLLFHYYDKDFNNEADTPDNFQSRRPNTSFCFLDIRSPGLGDTAMYLCATSNPGTIEKLFFGSGTQLSVL.

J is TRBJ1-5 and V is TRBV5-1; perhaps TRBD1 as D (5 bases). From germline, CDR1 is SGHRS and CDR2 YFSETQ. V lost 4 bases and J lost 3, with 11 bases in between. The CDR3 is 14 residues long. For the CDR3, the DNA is TGCGCCAGCAGCGAGCAGGGTGACAATCAGCCCCAGCATTTT. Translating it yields CASSEQGDNQPQHF.